A selection of T cell receptor beta chains follows, all from one sample in a study of CD8+ T cells in alopecia areata. Assay: immunoSEQ multiplex PCR; the TCRdb copy retains only in-frame clones and omits some. The table records fewer than 250,000 clones, over 60% of them present only once. The sequencing here drew on CD4+ T cells sorted from blood, taken at week 4, from a patient treated with tofacitinib. These receptors all come from a human donor with alopecia areata. The CDR3 runs from the conserved cysteine through the conserved F or W.

v_gene: TRBV2
CDR3aa: CARRGGDTEAFF

v_gene: TRBV11-2
CDR3aa: CASSSPTATPYGYTF

v_gene: TRBV6-5
CDR3aa: CASSYSGLNQPQHF

v_gene: TRBV7-2
CDR3aa: CASRRVGTEGEQYF

v_gene: TRBV30
CDR3aa: CASRADYGYTF

v_gene: TRBV2
CDR3aa: CASSERQGDQPQHF

v_gene: TRBV30
CDR3aa: CAWGREGIYNEQFF

v_gene: TRBV2
CDR3aa: CASGLGQPNTEAFF

v_gene: TRBV30
CDR3aa: CAWRRTEAFF

v_gene: TRBV29-1
CDR3aa: CSVRTDPTDTQYF

v_gene: TRBV4-1
CDR3aa: CASSQGATLAKNIQYF